Listed below are T cell receptor beta chains from one sample, sequenced in a study of STAT3 mutations in large granular lymphocyte leukemia. Repertoires were generated with immunoSEQ multiplex PCR, while TCRdb's copy carries only in-frame clones and drops some. The sample has some 17,000 clones, approximately 85% seen once; the top ten hold 8.6%. The specimen sequenced was peripheral blood mononuclear cells. The receptors shown here come from a man aged 50-59 years with T-cell large granular lymphocyte leukemia. Some clones in this sample may be carry-over from other donors' samples. Each CDR3 is given with its conserved first and last residue. D genes are given only for firm matches. Where a row states a size, it is once, few, many or the class of an expanded clone; other rows omit it.

>-|TRBV7-9|TRBJ2-3|-
TGTGCCAGCAGCTTATTGGGGTATACGCAGTATTTT
CASSLLGYTQYF
>-|TRBV2|TRBJ1-1|few
TGTGCCAGCAGTCAAGGGGAAGGCACTGAAGCTTTCTTT
CASSQGEGTEAFF
>TRBD2|TRBV5-1|TRBJ2-2|-
TGCGCCAGCACCCCGACTAGCGGGAGTGCCGGGGAGCTGTTTTTT
CASTPTSGSAGELFF
>-|TRBV4-1|TRBJ2-7|-
TGCGCCAGCAGCCAAGTAGCAGGGACCCATCCCTACGAGCAGTACTTC
CASSQVAGTHPYEQYF
>TRBD1|TRBV5-8|TRBJ2-6|-
TGTGCCAGCAGGGACACGGGACAGGGTCCCGGGGCCAACGTCCTGACTTTC
CASRDTGQGPGANVLTF
>TRBD2|TRBV29-1|TRBJ2-1|-
TGCAGCGGGATCGGACTAGCGGGAGGGAGCTCCTACAATGAGCAGTTCTTC
CSGIGLAGGSSYNEQFF
>-|TRBV19|TRBJ1-2|-
TGTGCCAGTAGTAGACGGGTATTAGGGACCTCTGAGGATGGCTACACCTTC
CASSRRVLGTSEDGYTF
>-|TRBV7-9|TRBJ2-7|-
TGTGCCAGCAGCTTAGCGGGCAGGGGCCCTTCCTACGAGCAGTACTTC
CASSLAGRGPSYEQYF
>TRBD2|TRBV6-1|TRBJ2-5|-
TGTGCCAGCAGTGAAGGGACTAGCTTGTACCAAGAGACCCAGTACTTC
CASSEGTSLYQETQYF
>TRBD1|TRBV2|TRBJ2-3|-
TGTGCCAGCAGTTTGGAACAGGGGGCCGCGGCAGATACGCAGTATTTT
CASSLEQGAAADTQYF
>-|TRBV15|TRBJ2-6|-
TGTGCCACCAGCAGACAGGACTCTGGGGCCAACGTCCTGACTTTC
CATSRQDSGANVLTF
>TRBD2|TRBV10-3|TRBJ2-7|-
TGTGCCATCAGTGAGTCTGGCGGGAGGAGGTACGAGCAGTACTTC
CAISESGGRRYEQYF
>-|TRBV5-1|TRBJ1-5|-
TGCGCCAGCAGCTTCGAGGGCGGAACGCAGCCCCAGCATTTT
CASSFEGGTQPQHF
>-|TRBV21-1|TRBJ2-2|-
TGTGCCAGCAGCATCGCCGGGGAGCTGTTTTTT
CASSIAGELFF
>-|TRBV15|TRBJ1-1|-
TGTGCCACCCTTTCCGGTGCTGAGGACACTGAAGCTTTCTTT
CATLSGAEDTEAFF
>-|TRBV4-3|TRBJ1-5|-
TGCGCCAGCAGCCAAGACGGAGGGCCCAATCAGCCCCAGCATTTT
CASSQDGGPNQPQHF
>-|TRBV7-2|TRBJ2-3|once
TGTGCCAGCAGCCCCCCCGGCCTCACAGATACGCAGTATTTT
CASSPPGLTDTQYF
>-|TRBV5-1|TRBJ2-3|large
TGCGCCAGCAGCTTGGATGGGTCCGATACGCAGTATTTT
CASSLDGSDTQYF
>TRBD1|TRBV5-1|TRBJ2-4|-
TGCGCCAGCAGCTTGACGGGACAGTCGGGGCGGTTAAACATTCAGTACTTC
CASSLTGQSGRLNIQYF
>-|TRBV9|TRBJ1-6|-
TGTGCCAGCAGCGTAGATGAAGGGGCGGGTTCACCCCTCCACTTT
CASSVDEGAGSPLHF
>TRBD1|TRBV7-2|TRBJ1-4|-
TGTGCCAGCAGGAAGGACAGGGCCCTACGTGAAAAACTGTTTTTT
CASRKDRALREKLFF
>TRBD1|TRBV6-6|TRBJ2-7|-
TGTGCCAGCAGAAGACAGGGGAACACCTACGAGCAGTACTTC
CASRRQGNTYEQYF
>-|TRBV9|TRBJ1-2|-
TGTGCCAGCAGCGTAGGAAGGGACGTATACAATGGCTACACCTTC
CASSVGRDVYNGYTF
>-|TRBV14|TRBJ1-1|-
TGTGCCAGCAGCCAATTAAGGGATGGGAACACTGAAGCTTTCTTT
CASSQLRDGNTEAFF
>-|TRBV21-1|TRBJ2-7|-
TGTGCCAGCAGCAGGGTTAAGTTCAGGCGGGAGGAACACGAGCAGTACTTC
CASSRVKFRREEHEQYF
>-|TRBV28|TRBJ2-5|once
TGTGCCAGCAGTCCGTCCGGGCCCCAAGAGACCCAGTACTTC
CASSPSGPQETQYF
>-|TRBV7-3|TRBJ2-1|-
TGTGCCAGCAGCCAATTTCCGGATTCCTACAATGAGCAGTTCTTC
CASSQFPDSYNEQFF
>TRBD2|TRBV6-1|TRBJ2-7|-
TGTGCCAGCAGTGAGGGCGGGAGGTACGAGCAGTACTTC
CASSEGGRYEQYF
>-|TRBV2|TRBJ2-7|-
TGTGCCAGCTTACGGGACATCACCTACGAGCAGTACTTC
CASLRDITYEQYF
>-|TRBV4-2|TRBJ1-6|-
TGTGCCAGCAGCCAAGATTCAGGGTTCTTCACCCTCCACTTT
CASSQDSGFFTLHF
>-|TRBV7-2|TRBJ2-7|once
TGTGCCAGCAGCTTACATATAGGGGGGGGCTACGAGCAGTACTTC
CASSLHIGGGYEQYF
>-|TRBV4-3|TRBJ2-2|-
TGCGCCAGCAGCCTCCAAGGGGAGAGGGAGCTGTTTTTT
CASSLQGERELFF
>-|TRBV5-6|TRBJ2-3|-
TGTGCCAGCAGCTTGTACCCTCGCACAGATACGCAGTATTTT
CASSLYPRTDTQYF